The T cell receptor beta chain under discussion was sequenced for a study of response to subunit inactivated influenza vaccine. Notes on the study in general: Each seasonal influenza vaccination, the authors suggested, recruits few new T cells.

Germline CDR1 is MGHRA and CDR2 is YSYEKL. CDR3 length: 16 amino acids. V lost 4 bases, J lost 4 bases, and 16 bases lay in between. This clonotype was picked up a small number of times. Its antigen is unknown. One entry per CDR3 protein, called by TCRdb with MiXCR from the RT-PCR reads. Here the sample spans hundreds of thousands of distinct CDR3 sequences, 7.6% being singletons. The sequence was collected from a man aged 50 to 75 who received an inactivated influenza vaccine. The chain links TRBV4-1 to TRBJ2-2, with D possibly TRBD1 on 6 matching bases. The sample was PBMCs from blood, taken around 25 months after vaccination. The CDR3: CASSLRQGWGTGELFF. CDR3 DNA: TGCGCCAGCAGCCTCAGGCAGGGGTGGGGCACCGGGGAGCTGTTTTTT.